This T cell receptor beta chain came from a study of cytomegalovirus exposure and HLA in healthy donors. The length of the CDR3 is 19 residues. V lost 2 bases to trimming and J lost 3 bases, with 25 bases between them. Germline V gene lookup returns CDR1 SGHVS and CDR2 FNYEAQ. PCR was performed using 60 Vbeta and 13 Jbeta primers. Repertoires were generated with immunoSEQ multiplex PCR, while TCRdb's copy carries only in-frame clones and drops some. The sample lists some 200,000 clones, 80% to 85% occurring once. V gene TRBV7-6 combines with J gene TRBJ1-1; TRBD1 might be the D (6 bases). Sequencing was carried out using PBMCs. The origin of this receptor is a woman aged 18-35 years in good health and CMV-seronegative. CDR3 loop: CASSLNSQGIDTAYTEAFF. The CDR3 region has the DNA TGTGCCAGCAGCTTAAATTCTCAGGGGATTGATACGGCTTACACTGAAGCTTTCTTT.